These 14 T cell receptor beta chains originate from one sample sequenced in a study of T-cell reconstitution after alpha-beta-depleted transplantation in children. Unique molecular identifiers featured in how the TCRbeta library was prepared. TCRdb re-called the PCR reads through MiXCR, storing one row per CDR3 protein. The sample comprises about 310,000 distinct CDR3 sequences, approximately 23% of which are singletons, and roughly 11% rests with the top ten. The material was PBMCs, mostly from graft donor cells, obtained 180 days after TCRalphabeta/CD19-depleted stem cell transplant. The receptor set was obtained from a male patient younger than 18 who had a stem cell transplant for acute lymphoblastic leukemia, so the T cells may come from the graft donor.

The chain uses TRBV7-8 and TRBJ1-1; 8 bases align to TRBD1. The CDR3 length is 15 residues. J was trimmed by 4 bases and V by 2 bases; bases with no gene match: 6. Germline CDR1 SGHVS, CDR2 FQNEAQ. CDR3 sequence reads: CASSLTAGGGTEAFF. For the CDR3, the DNA is TGTGCCAGCAGCTTAACCGCAGGGGGCGGCACTGAAGCTTTCTTT.

This clonotype was seen only a few times. The rearrangement uses TRBV7-6 and TRBJ2-7; TRBD2 matches at 8 bases. CDR3 size: 14 residues. V lost 5 bases to trimming and J lost 3 bases; unmatched junction nucleotides: 6. Germline CDR1 SGHVS, CDR2 FNYEAQ. CDR3 nucleotide sequence: TGTGCCAGCAGCCTTAGCGGGACCTACTACGAGCAGTACTTC. It encodes CASSLSGTYYEQYF. The full variable domain, completed using reference TRBV7-6 and TRBJ2-7, is GAGVSQSPRYKVTKRGQDVALRCDPISGHVSLYWYRQALGQGPEFLTYFNYEAQQDKSGLPNDRFSAERPEGSISTLTIQRTEQRDSAMYRCASSLSGTYYEQYFGPGTRLTVT.

This clonotype was found a few times. CDR3 in amino acids: CSVKPSDYNEQFF. DNA of the CDR3: TGCAGTGTCAAGCCTAGCGACTACAATGAGCAGTTCTTC. The chain carries TRBV20-1 and TRBJ2-1; possibly TRBD2 for D (6 bases). In germline, CDR1 is DFQATT, CDR2 SNEGSKA (reference sequence). This CDR3 comprises 13 residues. Between the trimmed V and J ends, which lost 7 bases and 3 bases, there was a span of 13 bases.

This clonotype was detected many times. The gene calls are TRBV9 and TRBJ1-1, with 8 bases lining up with TRBD1. The CDR3 totals 18 residues. Germline V lookup: CDR1 SGDLS, CDR2 YYNGEE. The V segment lost 6 bases and the J segment 0 bases; nucleotides outside the gene matches: 16. The CDR3 protein is CASIPRDRGYLVNTEAFF. CDR3 sequence (DNA): TGTGCCAGCATCCCTCGCGACAGGGGTTACCTTGTGAACACTGAAGCTTTCTTT.

In this sample, this clonotype turned up a few times. The rearrangement joins TRBV27 to TRBJ1-5; D perhaps matches TRBD1 (5 bases). V lost 3 bases, J lost 13 bases, and 13 bases lay in between. Germline loops: CDR1 MNHEY, CDR2 SMNVEV (reference sequence). The length of the CDR3 is 12 residues. The CDR3: CASSLSGEDQHF. The CDR3 DNA reads TGTGCCAGCAGTTTGTCGGGGGAGGATCAGCATTTT.

The J gene is TRBJ2-1, the V gene TRBV14; the match to TRBD2 covers 14 bases. The CDR3 is 18 amino acids. V was pared by 1 base and J by 2 bases, with 4 bases of the junction left unmatched. Germline V lookup: CDR1 SGHDN, CDR2 FVKESK. CDR3 in DNA: TGTGCCAGCAGCCAAGGGACTAGCGGGAGGCTGCCCTACAATGAGCAGTTCTTC. Encoded protein: CASSQGTSGRLPYNEQFF.

The chain recombines TRBV12-3 or TRBV12-4 with TRBJ2-7; TRBD2 agrees at 9 bases. Germline trimming cut 6 bases from V and 6 bases from J; bases unmatched to any gene: 12. There are 15 residues in the CDR3. The CDR3: CASSPTATSGLEQYF. The DNA of the CDR3 is TGTGCCAGCAGCCCCACTGCGACTAGCGGCCTCGAGCAGTACTTC.

The CDR3 DNA reads TGCAGTGCTAGTAGGGCTAGCGGGAGGTACGAGCAGTACTTC. It encodes CSASRASGRYEQYF. The chain employs TRBV20-1 and TRBJ2-7, with 11 bases identical to TRBD2. Germline assignment: CDR1 DFQATT and CDR2 SNEGSKA (reference sequence). Losses at the gene ends were 3 bases for V and 4 bases for J; bases not matched to a gene: 5. The length of the CDR3 is 14 residues.

This rearrangement joins TRBV20-1 to TRBJ2-7; TRBD2 might be the D (5 bases). The V gene lost 7 bases and the J gene lost 4 bases, with 11 bases spanning the gap. CDR1 and CDR2 (germline): DFQATT, SNEGSKA (reference sequence). This CDR3 is built from 11 residues. The CDR3 here is CSESTGYEQYF. CDR3 nucleotides: TGCAGTGAGAGCACGGGATACGAGCAGTACTTC.

V gene TRBV11-2 combines with J gene TRBJ2-3; TRBD2 matches 10 bases. The V and J ends lost 1 base and 1 base, in that order; junction bases with no gene match: 5. CDR1 and CDR2 (germline): SGHAT, FQNNGV. The CDR3 extends over 17 amino acids. This CDR3 reads CASSLVGTSVRTDTQYF. The DNA for the CDR3 is TGTGCCAGCAGCTTAGTTGGGACTAGCGTTCGCACAGATACGCAGTATTTT.

This clonotype was seen only once. The rearrangement joins TRBV14 to TRBJ2-7; D call uncertain. This CDR3 is built from 14 residues. Deletions cut 0 bases from V and 4 bases from J, with 10 bases between. Germline V gene sequence: CDR1 SGHDN, CDR2 FVKESK. The DNA of the CDR3 is TGTGCCAGCAGCCAAGATAAACCCTATTACGAGCAGTACTTC. As protein: CASSQDKPYYEQYF.

This clonotype appeared a few times. CDR3 sequence (DNA): TGCGCCAGCAGCCAAGATCTCAGGGACAGGGTTAAGGGGGAGCTGTTTTTT. Amino acid sequence: CASSQDLRDRVKGELFF. The gene calls are TRBV4-1 and TRBJ2-2; 9 bases are shared with TRBD1. This CDR3 has 17 residues. V lost 0 bases to trimming and J lost 8 bases; unmatched junction nucleotides: 10. CDR1 is MGHRA and CDR2 is YSYEKL in the germline V gene.

This chain uses TRBV25-1 with TRBJ2-3; 8 nucleotides match TRBD2. Trimming took 3 bases from V and 5 from J; bases not matched to a gene: 7. This CDR3 is 15 amino acids long. CDR1 MGHDK and CDR2 SYGVNS come from the germline V gene. The CDR3 region has the DNA TGTGCCAGCAGTGAGGAGCGGGAGAGGGAAGATACGCAGTATTTT. This encodes CASSEEREREDTQYF.

The chain carries TRBV15 and TRBJ2-1, with 8 positions matching TRBD2. J lost 7 bases, V lost 1 base, and 6 bases had no gene match. The length of the CDR3 is 15 residues. Per germline, CDR1 LNHNV and CDR2 YYDKDF (reference sequence). DNA of the CDR3: TGTGCCACCAGCAGAGCGGGAGGGCTAGGGAATGAGCAGTTCTTC. It translates to CATSRAGGLGNEQFF.